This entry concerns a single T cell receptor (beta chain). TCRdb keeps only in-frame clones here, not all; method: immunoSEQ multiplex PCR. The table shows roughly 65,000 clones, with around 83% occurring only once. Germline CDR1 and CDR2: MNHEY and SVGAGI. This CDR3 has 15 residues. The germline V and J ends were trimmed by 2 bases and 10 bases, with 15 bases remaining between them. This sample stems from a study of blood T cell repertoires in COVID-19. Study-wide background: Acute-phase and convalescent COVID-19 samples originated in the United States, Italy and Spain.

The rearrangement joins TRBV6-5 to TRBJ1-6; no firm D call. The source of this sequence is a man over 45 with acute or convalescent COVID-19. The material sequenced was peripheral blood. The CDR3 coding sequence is TGTGCCAGCAGTTACGGCGGACTTATCCAGTCACCCCTCCACTTT. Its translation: CASSYGGLIQSPLHF.